This TCR beta chain was sequenced for a study of T cell repertoires in cytomegalovirus infection. As for the study in general: It can be stated that public TCR beta signatures indicated CMV infection as well as a matching HLA type.

MiXCR was run by TCRdb on the reads, yielding one entry per CDR3 protein. Of roughly 130,000 distinct CDR3 sequences listed, less than 9.5% are singletons. The CDR3 runs to 14 residues. Germline V gene lookup returns CDR1 SGHRS and CDR2 YFSETQ. Trimming at V came to 1 base and at J to 3 bases, leaving 3 bases not matched to a gene. This clonotype showed up just a few times. The sequenced sample was PBMCs. This chain joins TRBV5-1 and TRBJ1-1; 7 bases line up with TRBD1. This sequence was found in a human donor in good health (CMV status not recorded). Some clones in this sample may be carry-over from other donors' samples. In DNA, the CDR3 is TGCGCCAGCAGCTTGAACACAGGGGACACTGAAGCTTTCTTT. Its translation: CASSLNTGDTEAFF.